Listed below are T cell receptor beta chains from one sample, sequenced in a study of identical twins. A single record per CDR3 protein comes from TCRdb applying MiXCR to the 5' RACE reads. The top ten hold approximately 7.6% of the sample, which has a few hundred thousand distinct CDR3 sequences, around 12% seen once. These data are also associated with another study on yellow fever vaccine responses in identical twins.

Sequencing was performed on CD8+ T cells sorted from blood. These receptors originate from a woman younger than 35 in good health. Each CDR3 is given with its conserved first and last residue. A D gene is named only where the DNA matches it firmly. For some rows the clone size is stated as once, few or many, or as a class when expanded; others skip it.

>TRBJ1-5|NA|TRBV11-2|few
TGTGCCAGCAGCTTAGATGGGGCAGGCAATCAGCCCCAGCATTTT
CASSLDGAGNQPQHF
>TRBJ2-7|NA|TRBV4-1|many
TGCGCCAGCAGCCAAGCTCTAGCGGGACAGGGGTACGAGCAGTACTTC
CASSQALAGQGYEQYF
>TRBJ1-5|NA|TRBV11-2|few
TGTGCCAGCAGCTTAGGGGCATCTCCTCGATATAGCAATCAGCCCCAGCATTTT
CASSLGASPRYSNQPQHF
>TRBJ2-1|TRBD2|TRBV20-1|NA
TGCAGTGCTAGAGTCCCTAGCGGCTACAATGAGCAGTTCTTC
CSARVPSGYNEQFF
>TRBJ1-2|NA|TRBV25-1|many
TGTGCCAGCAGTGATCCAGGGGACTATTATGGCTACACCTTC
CASSDPGDYYGYTF
>TRBJ2-1|NA|TRBV7-9|NA
TGTGCCAGCAGCTTTAAGGACAGCCGCAATGAGCAGTTCTTC
CASSFKDSRNEQFF
>TRBJ2-6|NA|TRBV27|few
TGTGCCAGCAGTCTCTCCCTGACGGGGGCCAACGTCCTGACTTTC
CASSLSLTGANVLTF
>TRBJ1-1|NA|TRBV11-2|NA
TGTGCCAGCAGCCCGACGGGAGGGACGTATATGAACACTGAAGCTTTCTTT
CASSPTGGTYMNTEAFF
>TRBJ2-5|TRBD1|TRBV9|NA
TGTGCCAGCAGCGTATCAGGGGGCAGAGAGACCCAGTACTTC
CASSVSGGRETQYF
>TRBJ2-3|NA|TRBV2|NA
TGTGCCAGCAGTGTCTTTAGCGGAAGCACAGATACGCAGTATTTT
CASSVFSGSTDTQYF
>TRBJ2-1|NA|TRBV6-6|few
TGTGCCAGCAGTTACAGCAGTACCGAGCAGTTCTTC
CASSYSSTEQFF
>TRBJ2-1|NA|TRBV28|NA
TGTGCCAGCAGTTCCGCTAGCAAGGATGAGCAGTTCTTC
CASSSASKDEQFF
>TRBJ2-3|TRBD2|TRBV7-6|NA
TGTGCCAGCAGCGCTAGCGGGGGGCACACAGATACGCAGTATTTT
CASSASGGHTDTQYF
>TRBJ2-1|TRBD2|TRBV4-1|few
TGCGCCAGCAGCCAAGCTGGCGGGAGGTACAATGAGCAGTTCTTC
CASSQAGGRYNEQFF
>TRBJ2-1|TRBD2|TRBV10-3|NA
TGTGCCATCAGCCCAACTAGCGGGACATGGAATGAGCAGTTCTTC
CAISPTSGTWNEQFF